This T cell receptor (beta chain) was found in a study of HIV-infected patients and healthy controls. The repertoire came from unfractionated whole blood and reflected all unsorted peripheral T cells. Peripheral blood, around 2.5 ml, was drawn for RNA extraction. Per the germline V gene, CDR1 is SGHVS and CDR2 is FQNEAQ. The V end was cut by 2 bases, the J end by 1 base, with 11 bases between. This CDR3 is 15 amino acids long. About 500 ng RNA was reverse transcribed with alpha and beta constant-region primers. Alpha and beta chain libraries were made separately by chain-specific third strand synthesis with multiplexing indices. TCRdb recomputed calls from the 5' RACE reads with MiXCR, one row per CDR3 protein. This sample has under 25,000 distinct CDR3 sequences, with approximately 9.6% found just once. By sample fraction, this clonotype is medium-sized.

The sample was blood. The sequence was obtained from an adult in good health. This chain joins TRBV7-8 and TRBJ1-1; no clear D. CDR3 nucleotide sequence: TGTGCCAGCAGCTTAAAGCCCACCCAGAACACTGAAGCTTTCTTT. Its protein product is CASSLKPTQNTEAFF. The variable domain in full, completed from reference TRBV7-8 and TRBJ1-1, reads GAGVSQSPRYKVAKRGQDVALRCDPISGHVSLFWYQQALGQGPEFLTYFQNEAQLDKSGLPSDRFFAERPEGSVSTLKIQRTQQEDSAVYLCASSLKPTQNTEAFFGQGTRLTVV.